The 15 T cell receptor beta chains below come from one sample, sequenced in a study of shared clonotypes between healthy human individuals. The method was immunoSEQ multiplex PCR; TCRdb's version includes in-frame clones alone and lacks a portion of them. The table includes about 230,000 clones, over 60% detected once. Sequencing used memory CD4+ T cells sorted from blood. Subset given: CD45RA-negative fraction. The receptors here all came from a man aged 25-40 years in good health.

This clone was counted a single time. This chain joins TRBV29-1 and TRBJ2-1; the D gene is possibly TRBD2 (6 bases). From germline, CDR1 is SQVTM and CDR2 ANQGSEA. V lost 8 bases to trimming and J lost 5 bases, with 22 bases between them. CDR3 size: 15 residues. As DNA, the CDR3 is TGCAGCATTTTTGAAGATGGGACTTTCGACAATGAGCAGTTCTTC. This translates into CSIFEDGTFDNEQFF.

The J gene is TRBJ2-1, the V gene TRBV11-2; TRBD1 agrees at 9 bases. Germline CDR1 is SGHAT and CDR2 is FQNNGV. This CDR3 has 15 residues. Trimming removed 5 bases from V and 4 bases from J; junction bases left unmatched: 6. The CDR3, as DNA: TGTGCCAGCAGCATCCGGGACAGGGATTACAATGAGCAGTTCTTC. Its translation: CASSIRDRDYNEQFF.

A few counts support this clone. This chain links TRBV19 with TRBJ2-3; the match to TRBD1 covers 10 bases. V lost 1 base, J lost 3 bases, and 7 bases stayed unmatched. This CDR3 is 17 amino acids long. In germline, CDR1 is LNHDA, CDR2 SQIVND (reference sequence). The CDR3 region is CASSIGSRQGATDTQYF. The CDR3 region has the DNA TGTGCCAGTAGTATAGGCAGCCGACAGGGGGCAACAGATACGCAGTATTTT. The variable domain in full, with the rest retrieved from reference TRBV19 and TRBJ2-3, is DGGITQSPKYLFRKEGQNVTLSCEQNLNHDAMYWYRQDPGQGLRLIYYSQIVNDFQKGDIAEGYSVSREKKESFPLTVTSAQKNPTAFYLCASSIGSRQGATDTQYFGPGTRLTVL.

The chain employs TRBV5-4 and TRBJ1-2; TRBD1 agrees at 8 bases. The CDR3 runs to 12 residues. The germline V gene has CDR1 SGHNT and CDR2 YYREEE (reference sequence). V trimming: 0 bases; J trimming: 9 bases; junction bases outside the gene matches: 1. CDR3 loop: CASSLGTGSYTF. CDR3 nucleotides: TGTGCCAGCAGCTTGGGGACAGGGAGCTACACCTTC.

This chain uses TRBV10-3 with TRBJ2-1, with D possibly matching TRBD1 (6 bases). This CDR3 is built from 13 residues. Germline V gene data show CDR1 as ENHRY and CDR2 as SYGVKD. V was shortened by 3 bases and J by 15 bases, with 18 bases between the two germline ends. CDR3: CAISERASTGWFF. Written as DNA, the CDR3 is TGTGCCATCAGTGAACGGGCGTCGACAGGCTGGTTCTTC.

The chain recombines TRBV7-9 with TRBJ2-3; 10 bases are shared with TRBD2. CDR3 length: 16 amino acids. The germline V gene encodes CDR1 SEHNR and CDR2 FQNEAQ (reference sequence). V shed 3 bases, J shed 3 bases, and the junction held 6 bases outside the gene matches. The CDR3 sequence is CASSFRAGGRTDTQYF. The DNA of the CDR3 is TGTGCCAGCAGCTTTCGAGCGGGAGGGAGGACAGATACGCAGTATTTT.

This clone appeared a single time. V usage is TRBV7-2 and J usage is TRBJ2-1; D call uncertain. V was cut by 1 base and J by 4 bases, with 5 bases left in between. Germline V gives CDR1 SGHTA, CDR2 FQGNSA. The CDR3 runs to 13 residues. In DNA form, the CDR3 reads TGTGCCAGCAGCTTAGAGGATTACAATGAGCAGTTCTTC. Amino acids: CASSLEDYNEQFF.

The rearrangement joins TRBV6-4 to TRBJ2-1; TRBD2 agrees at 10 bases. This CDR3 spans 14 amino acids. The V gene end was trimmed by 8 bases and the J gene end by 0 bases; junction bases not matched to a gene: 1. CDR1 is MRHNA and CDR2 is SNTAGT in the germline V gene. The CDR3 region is CASPSGSSYNEQFF. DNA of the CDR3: TGTGCCAGCCCTAGCGGGAGCTCCTACAATGAGCAGTTCTTC.

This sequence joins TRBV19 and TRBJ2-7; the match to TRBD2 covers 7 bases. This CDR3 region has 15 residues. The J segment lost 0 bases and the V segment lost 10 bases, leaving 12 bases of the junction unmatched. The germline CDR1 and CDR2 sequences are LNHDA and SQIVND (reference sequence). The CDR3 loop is CATKGGEVHSYEQYF. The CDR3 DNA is TGTGCCACAAAGGGAGGGGAGGTCCACTCCTACGAGCAGTACTTC.

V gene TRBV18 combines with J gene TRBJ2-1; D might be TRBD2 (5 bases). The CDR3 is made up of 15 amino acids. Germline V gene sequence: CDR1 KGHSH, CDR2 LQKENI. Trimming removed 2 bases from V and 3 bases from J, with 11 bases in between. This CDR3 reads CASSPSSGGYNEQFF. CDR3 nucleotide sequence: TGTGCCAGCTCACCATCTTCTGGAGGCTACAATGAGCAGTTCTTC.

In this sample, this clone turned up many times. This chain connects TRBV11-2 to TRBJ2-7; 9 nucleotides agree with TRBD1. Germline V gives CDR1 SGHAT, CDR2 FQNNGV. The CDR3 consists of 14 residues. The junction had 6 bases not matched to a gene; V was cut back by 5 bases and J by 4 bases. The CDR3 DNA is TGTGCCAGCAGCCCCTACAGGGGGCAGTACGAGCAGTACTTC. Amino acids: CASSPYRGQYEQYF.

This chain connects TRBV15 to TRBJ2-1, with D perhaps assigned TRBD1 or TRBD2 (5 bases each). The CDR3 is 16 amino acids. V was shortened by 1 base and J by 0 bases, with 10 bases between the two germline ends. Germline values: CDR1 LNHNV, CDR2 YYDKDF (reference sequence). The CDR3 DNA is TGTGCCACCAGCAGAGTGGAGAGGGGCTCCTACAATGAGCAGTTCTTC. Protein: CATSRVERGSYNEQFF.

In nucleotides, the CDR3 is TGTGCCAGCAGTGAATTAGTGGCCGTAGGGTTAGGAAATCAGCCCCAGCATTTT. Its translation: CASSELVAVGLGNQPQHF. The rearrangement uses TRBV6-1 and TRBJ1-5; D remains ambiguous. The V end lost 2 bases, the J end lost 4 bases, and 21 bases lay between the germline ends. Germline CDR1 reads MNHNS; CDR2 reads SASEGT. The CDR3 is 18 amino acids.

The CDR3 coding sequence is TGCGCCAGCAGCCAAGTGGGGACTCGACCTAAGGGAGGCTACACCTTC. Protein sequence: CASSQVGTRPKGGYTF. The gene calls are TRBV4-1 and TRBJ1-2, with a possible D match to TRBD1 (5 bases). Germline CDR1 and CDR2: MGHRA and YSYEKL. The CDR3 totals 16 residues. The ends were cut back, 1 base at V and 8 bases at J, with 20 bases in the middle.

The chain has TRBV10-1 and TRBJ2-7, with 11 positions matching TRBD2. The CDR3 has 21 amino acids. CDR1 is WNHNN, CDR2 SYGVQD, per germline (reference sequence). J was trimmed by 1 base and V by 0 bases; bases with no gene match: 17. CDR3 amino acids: CASSESTTSGSIGNLSYEQYF. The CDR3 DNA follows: TGCGCCAGCAGTGAGTCGACAACTAGCGGGAGTATAGGGAATTTATCCTACGAGCAGTACTTC.